The 32 T cell receptor beta chains listed next were all sequenced from one sample in a study of radiotherapy plus CTLA-4 blockade in lung cancer. Clones were read by immunoSEQ multiplex PCR, and TCRdb kept only the in-frame ones, dropping some. Of 52,000 or so clones in the sample, just under 85% were seen once. The sequences come from peripheral blood, collected from a patient treated with radiotherapy plus ipilimumab. The origin of the receptors is a human donor with non-small cell lung cancer whose response to radiotherapy plus ipilimumab could not be evaluated.

The CDR3 here is CASSVGEGLAYEQYF. The CDR3 DNA sequence: TGTGCCAGCAGCGTAGGTGAGGGACTAGCTTACGAGCAGTACTTC. The rearrangement uses TRBV9 and TRBJ2-7, with 9 bases aligning to TRBD2. V shed 0 bases and J 4 bases; nucleotides not matched to a gene: 5. In germline, CDR1 is SGDLS, CDR2 YYNGEE. CDR3 size: 15 residues.

A few counts support this clone. The chain has TRBV5-6 and TRBJ2-3; TRBD1 aligns across 7 bases. The CDR3 is made up of 15 amino acids. The germline gives CDR1 SGHDT, CDR2 YYEEEE. The ends lost 4 bases at V and 3 bases at J; junction bases unmatched: 8. CDR3 sequence (DNA): TGTGCCAGCAGCCTTCCCCCACAGGGGACAGATACGCAGTATTTT. It encodes CASSLPPQGTDTQYF. The full variable domain, completed using reference TRBV5-6 and TRBJ2-3, is DAGVTQSPTHLIKTRGQQVTLRCSPKSGHDTVSWYQQALGQGPQFIFQYYEEEERQRGNFPDRFSGHQFPNYSSELNVNALLLGDSALYLCASSLPPQGTDTQYFGPGTRLTVL.

This clone came up a few times. The rearrangement links TRBV19 to TRBJ2-2, with 9 nucleotides matching TRBD2. The CDR3 covers 15 residues. CDR1 and CDR2 from the germline V gene are LNHDA and SQIVND (reference sequence). V gave up 5 bases and J gave up 6 bases; unmatched junction bases: 7. The CDR3 bases are TGTGCCAGTAGTCGGGTAGCGGGAGTGCCCGGGGAGCTGTTTTTT. Translation gives CASSRVAGVPGELFF.

This clone was seen a handful of times. J is TRBJ1-1 and V is TRBV10-3; D remains unclear. Per germline, CDR1 ENHRY and CDR2 SYGVKD. V lost 9 bases, J lost 1 base, and 9 bases lay in between. CDR3 length: 12 residues. CDR3 in amino acids: CAIGEWNTEAFF. In DNA form, the CDR3 reads TGTGCCATAGGAGAGTGGAACACTGAAGCTTTCTTT.

The chain links TRBV6-6 to TRBJ1-2, with D perhaps matching TRBD1 (6 bases). Germline V gene lookup returns CDR1 MNHNY and CDR2 SVGAGI (reference sequence). Trimming took 6 bases from V and 3 from J, leaving 14 bases between them. The CDR3 spans 14 residues. Here the CDR3 reads CASSRPRQDYGYTF. DNA for the CDR3: TGTGCCAGCAGCCGCCCCAGACAGGACTATGGCTACACCTTC.

This clone was counted a single time. The chain has TRBV2 and TRBJ1-3, with D possibly TRBD1 on 5 matching bases. Germline lookup yields CDR1 SNHLY and CDR2 FYNNEI. Trimming removed 3 bases at V and 3 bases at J, with 12 bases between. There are 15 residues in the CDR3. The CDR3 reads CASSDIRDFGNTIYF. For the CDR3, the DNA is TGTGCCAGCAGTGATATTCGGGACTTTGGAAACACCATATATTTT.

The chain combines TRBV29-1 with TRBJ2-1, with 9 bases aligning to TRBD1. V lost 4 bases, J lost 5 bases, and 0 bases stayed unmatched. The CDR3 extends over 12 amino acids. Germline values: CDR1 SQVTM, CDR2 ANQGSEA. The CDR3 region is CSVGDRDNEQFF. In DNA form, the CDR3 reads TGCAGCGTTGGGGACAGGGACAATGAGCAGTTCTTC.

The chain joins TRBV4-1 to TRBJ2-3; perhaps TRBD1 as D (5 bases). The germline gives CDR1 MGHRA, CDR2 YSYEKL. The CDR3 has 15 residues. V shed 0 bases and J shed 4 bases, with 11 bases lying between them. DNA of the CDR3: TGCGCCAGCAGCCAAGAAGGGGCTGGGGCAGATACGCAGTATTTT. This gives the protein CASSQEGAGADTQYF.

The chain carries TRBV6-6 and TRBJ2-7, with 8 bases that match TRBD2. Germline V lookup: CDR1 MNHNY, CDR2 SVGAGI (reference sequence). The CDR3 contains 16 residues. With V trimmed by 0 bases and J by 2 bases, 6 bases remained unmatched. The CDR3 region has the DNA TGTGCCAGCAGTTACTCGGGCGGGGGGCCGACCTACGAGCAGTACTTC. Protein: CASSYSGGGPTYEQYF.

The genes are TRBV5-4 and TRBJ1-3; TRBD1 matches 10 bases. After removal of 4 bases from V and 4 bases from J, the junction contained 5 bases not matched to a gene. The CDR3 is 15 amino acids. Germline CDR1 and CDR2: SGHNT and YYREEE (reference sequence). CDR3 DNA sequence: TGTGCCAGCAGCATAGACAGGGGGCCGGGAAACACCATATATTTT. Translating it yields CASSIDRGPGNTIYF.

The chain has TRBV15 and TRBJ1-2; D is uncertain. This CDR3 has 13 amino acids. V was clipped by 0 bases and J by 4 bases, with 6 bases between them. Germline V gives CDR1 LNHNV, CDR2 YYDKDF (reference sequence). The CDR3 DNA is TGTGCCACCAGCAGAGATAGTACCTATGGCTACACCTTC. It is translated as CATSRDSTYGYTF.

The CDR3 here is CASSLFPSVGTSKDEQFF. DNA of the CDR3: TGTGCCAGCAGTTTATTTCCTTCGGTCGGGACTAGCAAAGATGAGCAGTTCTTC. This chain connects TRBV28 to TRBJ2-1, with TRBD2 matching 9 bases. V dropped 1 base and J dropped 8; count of bases not matched to a gene: 15. This CDR3 is built from 18 residues. Germline V lookup: CDR1 MDHEN, CDR2 SYDVKM.

V is TRBV10-3 and J is TRBJ2-7, with TRBD2 matching 8 bases. The CDR3 covers 16 residues. V was pared by 4 bases and J by 0 bases, with 8 bases of the junction left unmatched. Per the germline V gene, CDR1 is ENHRY and CDR2 is SYGVKD. The CDR3 region is CAISGRSGETSYEQYF. The CDR3 DNA reads TGTGCCATCAGTGGGCGTAGCGGGGAGACCTCCTACGAGCAGTACTTC.

The genes are TRBV18 and TRBJ1-1, with D maybe TRBD1 (5 bases). V was cut by 0 bases and J by 2 bases, with 10 bases left in between. This CDR3 comprises 15 residues. CDR1 KGHSH and CDR2 LQKENI come from the germline V gene. The CDR3 DNA sequence: TGTGCCAGCTCACCACCGGAAGGGGTAAACACTGAAGCTTTCTTT. Translated, it gives CASSPPEGVNTEAFF.

The V and J genes are TRBV6-5 and TRBJ2-1; 10 bases line up with TRBD2. Germline trimming cut 6 bases from V and 2 bases from J; bases unmatched to any gene: 4. The CDR3 has 15 residues. CDR1 is MNHEY, CDR2 SVGAGI, per germline. CDR3 protein: CASRLSGGTYNEQFF. CDR3 DNA: TGTGCCAGCAGACTTAGCGGGGGGACCTACAATGAGCAGTTCTTC.

The rearrangement joins TRBV10-2 to TRBJ2-3; D perhaps matches TRBD1 (5 bases). The CDR3 loop spans 15 amino acids. Trimming removed 2 bases from V and 4 bases from J, with 13 bases in between. Germline V gene data show CDR1 as WSHSY and CDR2 as SAAADI. DNA for the CDR3: TGCGCCAGCAGTGAGGACAGACGGAGAGCAGATACGCAGTATTTT. Protein sequence: CASSEDRRRADTQYF.

A note on this clone: The sample has other DNA sequences that encode this CDR3 too. The genes are TRBV5-1 and TRBJ1-6; no reliable D call. The CDR3 spans 15 residues. The germline CDR1 and CDR2 sequences are SGHRS and YFSETQ. V was trimmed by 0 bases and J by 4 bases, leaving 8 bases between them. DNA of the CDR3: TGCGCCAGCAGCTTGGGGCAGCGGTATAATTCACCCCTCCACTTT. Encoded protein: CASSLGQRYNSPLHF.

V gene TRBV5-1 combines with J gene TRBJ1-4, with no clear D. The germline V gene has CDR1 SGHRS and CDR2 YFSETQ. The CDR3 is 15 residues long. The V gene lost 0 bases and the J gene lost 8 bases, with 14 bases spanning the gap. For the CDR3, the DNA is TGCGCCAGCAGCTTGGGATGGTCACGAGAGGAAAAACTGTTTTTT. Translating it yields CASSLGWSREEKLFF.

The chain has TRBV21-1 and TRBJ2-7; TRBD1, the table's D call, lacks a check against the DNA. TRBV21-1 counts as a pseudogene. The CDR3 sequence is 13 residues long. The CDR3 reads CARTDRDRYEQYF. The CDR3 region has the DNA TGTGCCAGGACGGACAGGGATCGGTACGAGCAGTACTTC.

This clone was counted only a few times. The chain carries TRBV5-1 and TRBJ1-4, with 9 bases fitting TRBD1. After removal of 5 bases from V and 6 bases from J, the junction contained 5 bases not matched to a gene. CDR3 length: 14 residues. Germline V gives CDR1 SGHRS, CDR2 YFSETQ. The CDR3 bases are TGCGCCAGCAGGTCCGGGACAGGGTATGAAAAACTGTTTTTT. This codes for CASRSGTGYEKLFF.

This rearrangement joins TRBV7-6 to TRBJ2-1; the D is unclear. The CDR3 covers 13 residues. Germline CDR1 reads SGHVS; CDR2 reads FNYEAQ. Trimming left V 3 bases short and J 9 bases short, with 12 bases between. The CDR3 reads CASSFTYVGEQFF. In DNA, the CDR3 is TGTGCCAGCAGCTTTACTTATGTCGGTGAGCAGTTCTTC.

This chain connects TRBV5-1 to TRBJ2-3; 7 nucleotides match TRBD1. The CDR3 is 14 amino acids. The V gene end was trimmed by 2 bases and the J gene end by 5 bases; junction bases not matched to a gene: 5. The germline CDR1 and CDR2 sequences are SGHRS and YFSETQ. Here the CDR3 reads CASSFGQVQDTQYF. CDR3 nucleotides: TGCGCCAGCAGCTTCGGACAGGTACAAGATACGCAGTATTTT.

V usage is TRBV9 and J usage is TRBJ2-2, with TRBD1 as a possible D gene (6 bases). The CDR3 has 15 amino acids. The V end was cut by 0 bases, the J end by 0 bases, with 6 bases between. CDR1 is SGDLS, CDR2 YYNGEE, per germline. DNA for the CDR3: TGTGCCAGCAGCGTAGGACAGGCGAACACCGGGGAGCTGTTTTTT. It is translated as CASSVGQANTGELFF.

The chain carries TRBV5-5 and TRBJ2-2; 7 nucleotides align to TRBD1. J was trimmed by 1 base and V by 5 bases; bases with no gene match: 2. The CDR3 is 14 amino acids. Germline V gene data show CDR1 as SGHKS and CDR2 as YYEKEE (reference sequence). DNA for the CDR3: TGTGCCAGCAGGACAGGGCGGAACACCGGGGAGCTGTTTTTT. It encodes CASRTGRNTGELFF.

The CDR3 coding sequence is TGTGCCAGCAGTTACCCTCCGGGACAGGGAATTGGCTACACCTTC. Its protein is CASSYPPGQGIGYTF. V is TRBV6-6 and J is TRBJ1-2; 9 positions match TRBD1. Germline CDR1 and CDR2: MNHNY and SVGAGI (reference sequence). The ends lost 2 bases at V and 7 bases at J; junction bases unmatched: 8. This CDR3 is 15 amino acids long.

The chain carries TRBV28 and TRBJ2-7, with 10 bases identical to TRBD1. Trimming removed 8 bases from V and 2 bases from J; junction bases left unmatched: 6. The CDR3 is made up of 14 amino acids. Germline-derived CDR1 and CDR2 are MDHEN and SYDVKM. The CDR3 sequence: CASGRDRGPYEQYF. In nucleotides, the CDR3 is TGTGCCAGCGGAAGGGACAGGGGTCCCTACGAGCAGTACTTC.

The chain is built from TRBV5-1 and TRBJ1-2, with 7 bases aligning to TRBD1. The CDR3 is made up of 12 amino acids. With 3 bases clipped from V and 7 bases from J, the junction kept 3 bases outside the gene matches. In germline, CDR1 is SGHRS, CDR2 YFSETQ. CDR3 protein: CASSSGQFGYTF. DNA for the CDR3: TGCGCCAGCAGCTCGGGACAGTTTGGCTACACCTTC.

This clone was counted only a few times. CDR3 region: CASSQEINRGYGYTF. The CDR3 DNA reads TGCGCCAGCAGCCAAGAGATCAACAGGGGGTATGGCTACACCTTC. This chain uses TRBV4-3 with TRBJ1-2, with 8 bases that match TRBD1. The V and J ends lost 0 bases and 5 bases, in that order; junction bases with no gene match: 5. CDR1 is LGHNA and CDR2 is YSLEER in the germline V gene. The CDR3 contains 15 residues.

The chain carries TRBV4-3 and TRBJ1-2; 12 bases are shared with TRBD1. The trim removed 4 bases at V and 8 bases at J, leaving 8 bases unmatched. Germline V gene data show CDR1 as LGHNA and CDR2 as YSLEER. This CDR3 comprises 15 residues. Here the CDR3 reads CASSRQGQGAEGYTF. CDR3 coding DNA: TGCGCCAGCAGCCGCCAGGGACAGGGGGCAGAAGGCTACACCTTC.

The genes are TRBV4-3 and TRBJ1-4, with a weak D call TRBD1 (6 bases). Per the germline V gene, CDR1 is LGHNA and CDR2 is YSLEER. The V end lost 0 bases, the J end lost 3 bases, and 14 bases lay between the germline ends. This CDR3 contains 17 residues. The CDR3 protein is CASSQDRGRGANEKLFF. CDR3 bases: TGCGCCAGCAGCCAAGATAGGGGCAGGGGAGCTAATGAAAAACTGTTTTTT.

This clone was found a few times. The chain has TRBV14 and TRBJ1-1; D uncertain. The CDR3 covers 14 residues. Germline V CDR1 and CDR2: SGHDN, FVKESK. V lost 0 bases and J lost 2, with 7 bases in between. CDR3 amino acids: CASSQDPFNTEAFF. The CDR3 DNA sequence: TGTGCCAGCAGCCAAGATCCCTTTAACACTGAAGCTTTCTTT.

CDR3 sequence (DNA): TGTGCCAGCAGTTCCCGCGGGGGGGGCCGGGCTTTCTTT. Encoded protein: CASSSRGGGRAFF. The V and J genes are TRBV5-4 and TRBJ1-1, with D possibly matching TRBD1 (6 bases). Germline-derived CDR1 and CDR2 are SGHNT and YYREEE (reference sequence). Trimming took 5 bases from V and 11 from J, leaving 19 bases between them. This CDR3 region has 13 residues. Supplemented by reference TRBV5-4 and TRBJ1-1, the full variable domain reads ETGVTQSPTHLIKTRGQQVTLRCSSQSGHNTVSWYQQALGQGPQFIFQYYREEENGRGNFPPRFSGLQFPNYSSELNVNALELDDSALYLCASSSRGGGRAFFGQGTRLTVV.